A single sample gave rise to the 11 T cell receptor beta chains below, sequenced in a study of regulatory T cells in long-lasting Graves disease. Time point defined: newly diagnosed GD, antithyroid drugs for less than 3 months. PBMC-extracted RNA yielded the TCR library. With iRepertoire HTBI primers and Arm-PCR of CDR3 regions, TCR beta libraries were built. Using its own MiXCR run on the multiplex PCR reads, TCRdb lists one record per CDR3 protein. The sample includes roughly 260,000 distinct CDR3 sequences, around 19% of them seen just once. The sample also formed part of further work on T cells in Graves' hyperthyroidism and ophthalmopathy.

Sequences were derived from peripheral blood mononuclear cells (PBMCs), sampled at new diagnosis, from a patient treated with antithyroid drugs. The receptors shown here come from a woman in her 30s with Graves disease.

This clonotype came up many times. The rearrangement links TRBV27 to TRBJ2-5; TRBD2 matches at 9 bases. After removal of 6 bases from V and 1 base from J, the junction contained 3 bases not matched to a gene. Germline V lookup: CDR1 MNHEY, CDR2 SMNVEV (reference sequence). CDR3 size: 14 residues. The CDR3 DNA reads TGTGCCAGCAGATTAGCGGGGGCCCAAGAGACCCAGTACTTC. Protein product: CASRLAGAQETQYF.

This clonotype came up many times. The V and J genes are TRBV7-2 and TRBJ2-7; 12 positions match TRBD2. The germline V gene encodes CDR1 SGHTA and CDR2 FQGNSA. V dropped 3 bases and J dropped 4; count of bases not matched to a gene: 4. CDR3 length: 15 amino acids. DNA of the CDR3: TGTGCCAGCAGCTTCAACGGACTAGCGGGATACGAGCAGTACTTC. This translates into CASSFNGLAGYEQYF.

Ten or more counts support this clonotype. V gene TRBV5-4 combines with J gene TRBJ2-1; D is unresolved. The CDR3 is made up of 13 amino acids. Germline V gives CDR1 SGHNT, CDR2 YYREEE (reference sequence). V lost 4 bases and J 8 bases, leaving 13 bases between the germline ends. The CDR3 DNA is TGTGCCAGCAGCCGACCCCCTATATATGAGCAGTTCTTC. Amino acids: CASSRPPIYEQFF.

This clonotype was observed at least ten times. The J gene is TRBJ1-2, the V gene TRBV6-1; 10 bases fit TRBD1. CDR1 and CDR2 from the germline V gene are MNHNS and SASEGT. V lost 1 base and J lost 6; bases outside the gene matches: 2. The CDR3 runs 14 residues. The CDR3 here is CASSEVGTGDGYTF. The CDR3 DNA follows: TGTGCCAGCAGTGAAGTGGGGACAGGGGATGGCTACACCTTC.

This clonotype occurred many times. The genes are TRBV20-1 and TRBJ1-4; D remains ambiguous. The CDR3 is 12 amino acids. Between the trimmed V and J ends, which lost 2 bases and 6 bases, there was a span of 7 bases. Germline values: CDR1 DFQATT, CDR2 SNEGSKA (reference sequence). The CDR3 nucleotides read TGCAGTGCTAGAAACCGTGATGAAAAACTGTTTTTT. It encodes CSARNRDEKLFF.

This clonotype was counted a few times. The rearrangement links TRBV19 to TRBJ1-5; 8 positions match TRBD1. Germline V CDR1 and CDR2: LNHDA, SQIVND (reference sequence). The ends lost 4 bases at V and 0 bases at J; junction bases unmatched: 8. CDR3 length: 17 residues. The CDR3 loop reads CASSTRRQGSSNQPQHF. DNA of the CDR3: TGTGCCAGTAGTACCCGGAGACAGGGGAGTAGCAATCAGCCCCAGCATTTT.

This clonotype has at least ten counts. V gene TRBV7-2 combines with J gene TRBJ2-5; 7 bases align to TRBD1. With 0 bases clipped from V and 7 bases from J, the junction kept 11 bases outside the gene matches. The CDR3 is 16 residues long. Germline CDR1 reads SGHTA; CDR2 reads FQGNSA. The CDR3 is CASSLALGQSLWTQYF. In nucleotides, the CDR3 is TGTGCCAGCAGCTTAGCGTTGGGACAGTCGCTGTGGACCCAGTACTTC.

This clonotype was counted many times. The chain is built from TRBV14 and TRBJ1-2; possible D gene TRBD1, 6 bases. The germline CDR1 and CDR2 sequences are SGHDN and FVKESK. The CDR3 is 14 amino acids. The V end was cut by 3 bases, the J end by 2 bases, with 10 bases between. As DNA, the CDR3 is TGTGCCAGCAGCCACGACAGGTCAAACTATGGCTACACCTTC. Translation: CASSHDRSNYGYTF.

The table lists this clonotype with many counts. This chain joins TRBV20-1 and TRBJ2-1; D is perhaps TRBD2 (5 bases). This CDR3 is 12 amino acids long. Per the germline V gene, CDR1 is DFQATT and CDR2 is SNEGSKA (reference sequence). V was pared by 8 bases and J by 4 bases, with 12 bases between. CDR3 region: CSWTEKYNEQFF. CDR3 in DNA: TGCAGTTGGACTGAAAAATACAATGAGCAGTTCTTC.

This clonotype was detected many times. The rearrangement uses TRBV5-1 and TRBJ1-2; tentative D call: TRBD1 (5 bases). This CDR3 comprises 15 residues. V was trimmed by 4 bases and J by 4 bases, leaving 17 bases between them. Germline V CDR1 and CDR2: SGHRS, YFSETQ. CDR3 amino acids: CASSPRAGGSYGYTF. For the CDR3, the DNA is TGCGCCAGCAGCCCGCGGGCGGGGGGGTCCTATGGCTACACCTTC. The complete variable domain, with remaining parts taken from reference TRBV5-1 and TRBJ1-2, reads KAGVTQTPRYLIKTRGQQVTLSCSPISGHRSVSWYQQTPGQGLQFLFEYFSETQRNKGNFPGRFSGRQFSNSRSEMNVSTLELGDSALYLCASSPRAGGSYGYTFGSGTRLTVV.

This clonotype was seen ten or more times. CDR3 DNA sequence: TGCGCCAGCAGCTTAGGTAGCGGGGCTCCCAGGGAGACCCAGTACTTC. Translation: CASSLGSGAPRETQYF. The chain combines TRBV5-1 with TRBJ2-5; 8 nucleotides match TRBD2. The V gene end was trimmed by 2 bases and the J gene end by 5 bases; junction bases not matched to a gene: 11. Per germline, CDR1 SGHRS and CDR2 YFSETQ. The CDR3 is made up of 16 amino acids.